The clone carrying this TCR beta chain has at least ten counts. Using its own MiXCR run on the RACE reads, TCRdb lists one record per CDR3 protein. Of tens of thousands of distinct CDR3 sequences in the sample, approximately 12% were seen once. This CDR3 has 13 residues. The ends were cut back, 1 base at V and 5 bases at J, with 8 bases in the middle. Germline V gene data show CDR1 as SGHAT and CDR2 as FQNNGV. Time point: patch test 3, about 24 weeks after DPC sensitization. Treatment given: therapeutic diphenylcyclopropenone sensitization with weekly scalp DPC. This sample was taken from a study of human T cells and chemical hapten exposure.

The chain is built from TRBV11-2 and TRBJ1-1; TRBD1 is a possible D gene (5 bases). The TCR was taken from a woman aged 50 to 60 with alopecia areata. Some clones in this sample may be carry-over from other donors' samples. The starting material was whole blood, obtained in connection with sensitization to the hapten diphenylcyclopropenone (DPC). The CDR3, as DNA: TGTGCCAGCAGCTTAGGGTCAGGGACTGAAGCTTTCTTT. Protein sequence: CASSLGSGTEAFF.